A single sample is the source of the 15 T cell receptor beta chains below, sequenced in a study of identical twins. TCRdb reprocessed the 5' RACE reads via MiXCR and lists one record per CDR3 protein. The sample lists nearly 250,000 distinct CDR3 sequences, roughly 7% occurring once. This sample also belongs to another study, concerning yellow fever vaccine responses in identical twins.

Material: memory (CD45RO+) T cells sorted from blood. These TCRs come from a woman aged 18-29 years in good health.

The chain uses TRBV5-1 and TRBJ2-2; 11 nucleotides agree with TRBD1. Germline CDR1 is SGHRS and CDR2 is YFSETQ. There are 16 residues in the CDR3. V lost 7 bases to trimming and J lost 7 bases; unmatched junction nucleotides: 12. The CDR3 is CASARTGGFTGGELFF. Written as DNA, the CDR3 is TGCGCCAGCGCCCGGACAGGGGGCTTTACGGGCGGGGAGCTGTTTTTT.

For this clonotype: In this CDR3 the conserved last residue, phenylalanine or tryptophan, is missing, so a read error is likely. The genes are TRBV12-3 or TRBV12-4 and TRBJ1-1; 7 positions agree with TRBD1. Trimming removed 7 bases from V and 7 bases from J; junction bases left unmatched: 12. CDR3 size: 14 residues. CDR3 loop: CASKLTGVPVEAFV. CDR3 nucleotides: TGTGCCAGCAAGCTAACAGGGGTTCCAGTTGAAGCTTTCGTT.

V gene TRBV11-2 combines with J gene TRBJ2-1; TRBD2 is a possible D gene (5 bases). The V end was cut by 6 bases, the J end by 7 bases, with 19 bases between. Germline V gene lookup returns CDR1 SGHAT and CDR2 FQNNGV. There are 15 residues in the CDR3. The CDR3 reads CASRAPGSWMNEQFF. The DNA for the CDR3 is TGTGCCAGCAGGGCTCCGGGATCCTGGATGAATGAGCAGTTCTTC.

The V gene is TRBV29-1, the J gene TRBJ1-1; 9 nucleotides match TRBD1. The junction had 4 bases not matched to a gene; V was cut back by 7 bases and J by 1 base. The CDR3 loop spans 13 amino acids. Germline V CDR1 and CDR2: SQVTM, ANQGSEA. The CDR3 is CSAWTGENTEAFF. The DNA of the CDR3 is TGCAGCGCATGGACAGGGGAGAACACTGAAGCTTTCTTT.

The chain joins TRBV28 to TRBJ1-6, with a possible D match to TRBD1 (5 bases). The germline V and J ends were trimmed by 3 bases and 8 bases, with 23 bases remaining between them. The CDR3 runs to 18 residues. From germline, CDR1 is MDHEN and CDR2 SYDVKM. The CDR3 DNA reads as TGTGCCAGCAGTTTGTCCCAGGGCTTTGGGTCCGTTGATTCACCCCTCCACTTT. Protein: CASSLSQGFGSVDSPLHF.

This clonotype was seen a handful of times. CDR3 residues: CASSTLQRAYTDTQYF. The DNA of the CDR3 is TGTGCCAGCAGTACCCTGCAGCGGGCCTACACAGATACGCAGTATTTT. The chain is built from TRBV6-1 and TRBJ2-3, with D possibly matching TRBD2 (6 bases). The V and J ends lost 5 bases and 2 bases respectively, with 17 bases between them. The germline V gene encodes CDR1 MNHNS and CDR2 SASEGT. The CDR3 spans 16 residues.

At least ten counts were recorded for this clonotype. This sequence joins TRBV4-1 and TRBJ1-3; D is ambiguous. Germline CDR1 is MGHRA and CDR2 is YSYEKL. V was trimmed by 3 bases and J by 3 bases, leaving 12 bases between them. The CDR3 spans 15 residues. CDR3 in DNA: TGCGCCAGCAGCCAGCCAAGGGATCATGGAAACACCATATATTTT. Its translation: CASSQPRDHGNTIYF.

V is TRBV2 and J is TRBJ2-7; D remains unclear. Germline loops: CDR1 SNHLY, CDR2 FYNNEI. This CDR3 contains 13 residues. Between the trimmed V and J ends, which lost 0 bases and 3 bases, there was a span of 6 bases. The CDR3: CASSEAKFYEQYF. The CDR3 nucleotides read TGTGCCAGCAGTGAAGCGAAGTTCTACGAGCAGTACTTC.

This clonotype was seen many times. The chain carries TRBV10-1 and TRBJ2-7; D is ambiguous. Trimming pared 0 bases from V and 4 bases from J, leaving 10 bases between. This CDR3 has 14 residues. Germline V CDR1 and CDR2: WNHNN, SYGVQD (reference sequence). The CDR3 nucleotides read TGCGCCAGCAGTGAGTCGGGAAAGTCGTACGAGCAGTACTTC. Translating it yields CASSESGKSYEQYF.

The gene calls are TRBV7-9 and TRBJ2-1, with TRBD2 matching 7 bases. The CDR3 consists of 14 residues. V lost 4 bases to trimming and J lost 8 bases; unmatched junction nucleotides: 8. Germline CDR1 reads SEHNR; CDR2 reads FQNEAQ (reference sequence). In DNA, the CDR3 is TGTGCCAGCAGCTCCGAAACGGGAGGAGATGAGCAGTTCTTC. This codes for CASSSETGGDEQFF.

The table lists this clonotype with many counts. The J gene is TRBJ2-3, the V gene TRBV24-1, with D unresolved. CDR3 length: 15 amino acids. The V end lost 4 bases, the J end lost 2 bases, and 12 bases lay between the germline ends. Germline assignment: CDR1 KGHDR and CDR2 SFDVKD. CDR3 nucleotide sequence: TGTGCCACCAGTGAAGACGCCGGGTCCACAGATACGCAGTATTTT. Amino acids: CATSEDAGSTDTQYF.

This chain connects TRBV6-2 or TRBV6-3 to TRBJ2-5, with 10 bases aligning to TRBD2. With V trimmed by 6 bases and J by 6 bases, 7 bases remained unmatched. Germline CDR1 MNHEY, CDR2 SVGEGT. The length of the CDR3 is 14 residues. CDR3 amino acids: CASRPSGRGQTQYF. CDR3 DNA: TGTGCCAGCAGGCCTAGCGGGAGAGGGCAGACCCAGTACTTC.

This chain connects TRBV27 to TRBJ2-1; 11 bases are a match to TRBD1. The CDR3 consists of 15 residues. Germline V gene sequence: CDR1 MNHEY, CDR2 SMNVEV (reference sequence). With V trimmed by 5 bases and J by 9 bases, 9 bases remained unmatched. The CDR3 nucleotides read TGTGCCAGCAGTCCCCGGGACAGGGGGGTAAGTGAGCAGTTCTTC. Translated, it gives CASSPRDRGVSEQFF.

This chain connects TRBV6-6 to TRBJ2-3, with 8 bases matching TRBD1. Looked up from germline, CDR1 is MNHNY and CDR2 is SVGAGI (reference sequence). V trimming: 5 bases; J trimming: 1 base; junction bases outside the gene matches: 8. The CDR3 covers 16 residues. The CDR3 coding sequence is TGTGCCAGCAGTGGCTACAACAGGGGGGGCACAGATACGCAGTATTTT. Its protein product is CASSGYNRGGTDTQYF.

This chain uses TRBV6-1 with TRBJ2-3; D remains unclear. This CDR3 is built from 13 residues. Trimming cost V 5 bases and J 8 bases, with 14 bases left between them. CDR1 is MNHNS, CDR2 SASEGT, per germline. The CDR3 region is CASSLHGVGTQYF. DNA of the CDR3: TGTGCCAGCAGTCTCCATGGGGTGGGTACGCAGTATTTT.